Shown below are 13 T cell receptor beta chains from a single sample sequenced in a study of T cell repertoires in cytomegalovirus infection. These receptors have no identified antigens. TCRdb ran MiXCR on the reads and lists one entry per CDR3 protein. The profile shows about 770,000 distinct CDR3 sequences, 29% of them singletons. Source: cultured CD8+ T cells from PBMCs, taken from culture after CMV antigen stimulation. The receptors stem from a human donor in good health (CMV status not recorded). Some clones in this sample may be carry-over from other donors' samples.

The chain has TRBV7-9 and TRBJ1-5; D gene unclear. CDR1 and CDR2 (germline): SEHNR, FQNEAQ (reference sequence). V was trimmed by 5 bases and J by 6 bases, leaving 8 bases between them. CDR3 length: 12 amino acids. CDR3 sequence (DNA): TGTGCCAGCAGCGTCGAAGCTCAGCCCCAGCATTTT. Amino acid sequence: CASSVEAQPQHF. The entire variable domain, with the rest obtained from reference TRBV7-9 and TRBJ1-5, is as follows: DTGVSQNPRHKITKRGQNVTFRCDPISEHNRLYWYRQTLGQGPEFLTYFQNEAQLEKSRLLSDRFSAERPKGSFSTLEIQRTEQGDSAMYLCASSVEAQPQHFGDGTRLSIL.

The J gene is TRBJ2-7, the V gene TRBV6-5; D is perhaps TRBD1 (5 bases). Germline CDR1 MNHEY, CDR2 SVGAGI. CDR3 length: 16 amino acids. The ends were cut back, 3 bases at V and 2 bases at J, with 17 bases in the middle. The CDR3 sequence: CASSYSIPGLTYEQYF. DNA of the CDR3: TGTGCCAGCAGTTATTCAATCCCAGGGCTTACCTACGAGCAGTACTTC.

This clonotype showed up just a few times. This chain connects TRBV27 to TRBJ1-5; D is possibly TRBD1 (5 bases). Germline V gene data show CDR1 as MNHEY and CDR2 as SMNVEV (reference sequence). This CDR3 has 15 residues. V was trimmed by 2 bases and J by 6 bases, leaving 14 bases between them. The CDR3 coding sequence is TGTGCCAGCAGTTTAATAGGGTCGGGGACTCAGCCCCAGCATTTT. This gives the protein CASSLIGSGTQPQHF.

CDR3 DNA: TGTGCCAGCAGTTTCAGCAGGGCCGGAGGGGAGCAGTACTTC. Encoded protein: CASSFSRAGGEQYF. The chain combines TRBV27 with TRBJ2-7, with TRBD2 as a possible D gene (6 bases). Germline CDR1 MNHEY, CDR2 SMNVEV (reference sequence). V was clipped by 3 bases and J by 7 bases, with 16 bases between them. The CDR3 has 14 residues.

The chain joins TRBV6-2 or TRBV6-3 to TRBJ1-6; a weak D match, TRBD1 (5 bases). CDR1 MNHEY and CDR2 SVGEGT come from the germline V gene. V was shortened by 2 bases and J by 7 bases, with 21 bases between the two germline ends. The CDR3 sequence is 18 residues long. This chain's CDR3 is CASSYPGTVKLGNSPLHF. CDR3 nucleotides: TGTGCCAGCAGTTACCCAGGGACGGTTAAACTGGGAAATTCACCCCTCCACTTT.

The chain couples TRBV25-1 to TRBJ1-2; D is undetermined. Germline lookup yields CDR1 MGHDK and CDR2 SYGVNS. V was trimmed by 2 bases and J by 1 base, leaving 8 bases between them. The CDR3 is made up of 14 amino acids. CDR3 residues: CASSERRINYGYTF. DNA for the CDR3: TGTGCCAGCAGTGAAAGGCGGATTAACTATGGCTACACCTTC.

The J gene is TRBJ2-3, the V gene TRBV10-3; 11 bases fit TRBD2. Germline trimming cut 2 bases from V and 0 bases from J; bases unmatched to any gene: 7. This CDR3 region has 18 residues. Germline loops: CDR1 ENHRY, CDR2 SYGVKD. The chain's CDR3 is CAISERLAGRSSTDTQYF. The CDR3 DNA follows: TGTGCCATCAGTGAGAGACTAGCGGGGCGATCTAGCACAGATACGCAGTATTTT.

This sequence joins TRBV7-9 and TRBJ2-5; TRBD2 might be the D (5 bases). This CDR3 has 15 residues. CDR1 is SEHNR and CDR2 is FQNEAQ in the germline V gene (reference sequence). V was pared by 5 bases and J by 5 bases, with 18 bases between. As DNA, the CDR3 is TGTGCCAGCAGCCTAGAGGTCGGGGTGAGGGAGACCCAGTACTTC. Its protein product is CASSLEVGVRETQYF.

This clonotype was seen a handful of times. The V gene is TRBV27, the J gene TRBJ2-1; 9 nucleotides agree with TRBD2. Per germline, CDR1 MNHEY and CDR2 SMNVEV (reference sequence). This CDR3 is 14 amino acids long. J gave up 4 bases and V 7 bases, and 5 bases lay outside the gene matches. The CDR3 nucleotides are TGTGCCAGCACCCCTAGCGGGGTGTACAATGAGCAGTTCTTC. Translated, it gives CASTPSGVYNEQFF.

The V gene is TRBV5-4, the J gene TRBJ1-1; unclear D gene. The V gene's germline CDR1 is SGHNT and CDR2 YYREEE (reference sequence). The V and J ends lost 0 bases and 1 base respectively, with 10 bases between them. The CDR3 covers 15 residues. The chain's CDR3 is CASSLGINENTEAFF. For the CDR3, the DNA is TGTGCCAGCAGCTTGGGGATAAATGAGAACACTGAAGCTTTCTTT. Drawing the rest from reference TRBV5-4 and TRBJ1-1, the complete variable domain is ETGVTQSPTHLIKTRGQQVTLRCSSQSGHNTVSWYQQALGQGPQFIFQYYREEENGRGNFPPRFSGLQFPNYSSELNVNALELDDSALYLCASSLGINENTEAFFGQGTRLTVV.

The chain uses TRBV4-1 and TRBJ2-2; D may correspond to TRBD1 or TRBD2 (5 bases each). Trimming removed 1 base at V and 1 base at J, with 7 bases between. The germline V gene encodes CDR1 MGHRA and CDR2 YSYEKL. The CDR3 sequence is 15 residues long. CDR3: CASSQVGENTGELFF. In nucleotides, the CDR3 is TGCGCCAGCAGCCAAGTGGGGGAGAACACCGGGGAGCTGTTTTTT.

This chain joins TRBV4-1 and TRBJ1-1; D is possibly TRBD1 (5 bases). This CDR3 is built from 19 residues. The ends were cut back, 0 bases at V and 0 bases at J, with 20 bases in the middle. Germline V gene lookup returns CDR1 MGHRA and CDR2 YSYEKL. In DNA, the CDR3 is TGCGCCAGCAGCCAAGATTGGGGCCCCACTCACCTCATGAACACTGAAGCTTTCTTT. Translation: CASSQDWGPTHLMNTEAFF.

DNA for the CDR3: TGCGCCAGCAGCCAAGGTACAGGCTCGAGAGAGCAGTACTTC. Translated, it gives CASSQGTGSREQYF. The rearrangement uses TRBV4-1 and TRBJ2-7, with D perhaps matching TRBD1 (5 bases). The germline V gene encodes CDR1 MGHRA and CDR2 YSYEKL. The germline V and J ends were trimmed by 1 base and 7 bases, with 14 bases remaining between them. This CDR3 spans 14 amino acids.